Following are 9 T cell receptor beta chains from one sample sequenced in a study of blood T cell repertoires in COVID-19. Measured with immunoSEQ multiplex PCR; TCRdb has only the in-frame clones, and not every one. The data show 30,000 or so clones, nearly 90% seen once. Material: peripheral blood. These receptor sequences come from a man aged 60 to 75 with active COVID-19.

CDR3: CASSPGTGGGQPQHF. The CDR3 DNA reads TGTGCCAGCAGCCCCGGGACAGGGGGCGGGCAGCCCCAGCATTTT. V usage is TRBV5-5 and J usage is TRBJ1-5, with TRBD1 matching over 12 bases. V lost 4 bases to trimming and J lost 7 bases; unmatched junction nucleotides: 6. Germline V gene data show CDR1 as SGHKS and CDR2 as YYEKEE (reference sequence). This CDR3 has 15 residues.

This clone was seen only once. The chain uses TRBV19 and TRBJ2-1; 16 nucleotides agree with TRBD2. Per the germline V gene, CDR1 is LNHDA and CDR2 is SQIVND (reference sequence). This CDR3 has 17 amino acids. After removal of 5 bases from V and 9 bases from J, the junction contained 10 bases not matched to a gene. CDR3 nucleotides: TGTGCCAGTAGTGACGGGACTAGCGGGGGGGTATTCCGTGAGCAGTTCTTC. It translates to CASSDGTSGGVFREQFF.

V and J are TRBV2 and TRBJ1-1; no firm D call. This CDR3 region has 12 residues. The V end lost 6 bases, the J end lost 1 base, and 6 bases lay between the germline ends. CDR1 is SNHLY, CDR2 FYNNEI, per germline. The CDR3 nucleotides are TGTGCCAGCAGGGAGGGGAACACTGAAGCTTTCTTT. This codes for CASREGNTEAFF.

This clone was seen only once. The gene calls are TRBV30 and TRBJ1-4; 7 positions agree with TRBD1. V shed 4 bases and J 12 bases; nucleotides not matched to a gene: 8. The CDR3 covers 12 residues. The germline V gene has CDR1 GTSNPN and CDR2 SVGIG (reference sequence). CDR3 sequence (DNA): TGTGCCTGGAACCGAGGGACAGCCGAACTGTTTTTT. This gives the protein CAWNRGTAELFF.

This sequence joins TRBV4-1 and TRBJ1-1; 7 nucleotides agree with TRBD1. This CDR3 has 14 residues. The ends lost 3 bases at V and 5 bases at J; junction bases unmatched: 6. In germline, CDR1 is MGHRA, CDR2 YSYEKL. As DNA, the CDR3 is TGCGCCAGCAGCCAGTTGACAGGGAGGACTGAAGCTTTCTTT. The encoded protein is CASSQLTGRTEAFF.

V is TRBV19 and J is TRBJ2-1; 8 nucleotides match TRBD2. CDR1 is LNHDA, CDR2 SQIVND, per germline (reference sequence). The CDR3 has 15 residues. J lost 4 bases, V lost 1 base, and 3 bases had no gene match. For the CDR3, the DNA is TGTGCCAGTAGTATAGCGGGGGGGCCTTACAATGAGCAGTTCTTC. It is translated as CASSIAGGPYNEQFF.

J is TRBJ1-6 and V is TRBV7-3; unclear D gene. Germline lookup yields CDR1 SGHTA and CDR2 FQGTGA. With 4 bases removed from V and 7 bases from J, the gap between germline ends came to 17 bases. The CDR3 is 16 residues long. The CDR3 here is CASSSTGWGGNSPLHF. DNA of the CDR3: TGTGCCAGCAGCTCGACCGGTTGGGGAGGCAATTCACCCCTCCACTTT.

The rearrangement links TRBV5-6 to TRBJ1-3, with TRBD1 identical over 9 bases. Germline V gene lookup returns CDR1 SGHDT and CDR2 YYEEEE. The CDR3 loop spans 17 amino acids. With 0 bases clipped from V and 0 bases from J, the junction kept 4 bases outside the gene matches. CDR3 DNA: TGTGCCAGCAGCTTGGGGGGACAGGGTTTCTCTGGAAACACCATATATTTT. It is translated as CASSLGGQGFSGNTIYF.

This clone was detected once. The chain combines TRBV10-3 with TRBJ2-7, with 8 bases aligning to TRBD1. There are 13 residues in the CDR3. V lost 7 bases and J lost 3; bases outside the gene matches: 5. CDR1 and CDR2 (germline): ENHRY, SYGVKD. The CDR3 nucleotides read TGTGCCATCACACCGGGACAGGACTACGAGCAGTACTTC. Translating it yields CAITPGQDYEQYF.